One sample yielded the 4 T cell receptor beta chains listed below, sequenced in a study of neurological immune-mediated disorders. TCRdb reprocessed the 5' RACE reads with MiXCR, giving one entry per CDR3 protein. The repertoire consists of 55,000 to 75,000 distinct CDR3 sequences, with approximately 5.2% occurring once and the leading ten covering about 2.6%. The sequencing input was PBMCs. The receptor set was obtained from a woman in her twenties or thirties with multiple sclerosis.

This clonotype was detected a few times. The CDR3: CSATDRAGTEAFF. The CDR3 DNA reads TGCAGTGCTACAGACAGGGCTGGTACTGAAGCTTTCTTT. This chain links TRBV20-1 with TRBJ1-1; 7 bases fit TRBD1. Looked up from germline, CDR1 is DFQATT and CDR2 is SNEGSKA (reference sequence). V trimming: 4 bases; J trimming: 5 bases; junction bases outside the gene matches: 7. CDR3 length: 13 amino acids.

This clonotype has ten or more counts. This chain links TRBV28 with TRBJ2-3; 8 bases are shared with TRBD1. Trimming removed 5 bases from V and 4 bases from J; junction bases left unmatched: 8. The CDR3 extends over 15 amino acids. Germline V lookup: CDR1 MDHEN, CDR2 SYDVKM. CDR3 in DNA: TGTGCCAGCAGTGAAGACAGGGGAGTGGCAGATACGCAGTATTTT. It encodes CASSEDRGVADTQYF.

The rearrangement uses TRBV4-1 and TRBJ2-1, with D unresolved. V was trimmed by 3 bases and J by 5 bases, leaving 5 bases between them. The V gene's germline CDR1 is MGHRA and CDR2 YSYEKL. This CDR3 contains 12 residues. DNA of the CDR3: TGCGCCAGCAGCCACGGCCACAATGAGCAGTTCTTC. This sequence encodes CASSHGHNEQFF.

This chain connects TRBV5-1 to TRBJ2-7, with D possibly being TRBD2 (7 bases). This CDR3 is 13 amino acids long. V dropped 3 bases and J dropped 7 bases, with 14 bases sitting between them. Germline CDR1 reads SGHRS; CDR2 reads YFSETQ. CDR3 residues: CASSSTGGAEQYF. The CDR3 DNA reads as TGCGCCAGCAGCTCCACGGGGGGCGCAGAGCAGTACTTC.